A single sample gave rise to the 32 T cell receptor beta chains below, sequenced in a study of patients and donors after allogeneic stem cell transplantation. MiXCR, run by TCRdb on the RT-PCR reads, gives a single entry per CDR3 protein. The sample carries about a million distinct CDR3 sequences, more than 15% recorded once. What was sequenced was blood, either unsorted or a sorted T cell fraction (not recorded which). These receptors were taken from a human donor who was either an allogeneic HSCT recipient or a stem cell or donor lymphocyte infusion donor (not recorded which). It is not recorded whose cells these are; they may come from a transplant donor.

The CDR3 nucleotides are TGCGCCAGCAGCTTGGGTGATCAAAATCAGCCCCAGCATTTT. Protein product: CASSLGDQNQPQHF. This chain links TRBV5-1 with TRBJ1-5; D gene uncertain. The germline V gene has CDR1 SGHRS and CDR2 YFSETQ. The ends were cut back, 0 bases at V and 4 bases at J, with 8 bases in the middle. There are 14 residues in the CDR3.

The chain recombines TRBV18 with TRBJ2-3; D call uncertain. The V end was cut by 6 bases, the J end by 10 bases, with 11 bases between. CDR1 is KGHSH and CDR2 is LQKENI in the germline V gene. The CDR3 is 11 amino acids. CDR3 in amino acids: CASSTDTAQYF. CDR3 bases: TGTGCCAGCTCGACCGATACAGCGCAGTATTTT. Full variable domain (outside the CDR3, taken from reference TRBV18 and TRBJ2-3): NAGVMQNPRHLVRRRGQEARLRCSPMKGHSHVYWYRQLPEEGLKFMVYLQKENIIDESGMPKERFSAEFPKEGPSILRIQQVVRGDSAAYFCASSTDTAQYFGPGTRLTVL.

The rearrangement uses TRBV29-1 and TRBJ2-5, with 11 nucleotides matching TRBD2. V shed 6 bases and J 2 bases; nucleotides not matched to a gene: 8. Germline loops: CDR1 SQVTM, CDR2 ANQGSEA. The CDR3 covers 15 residues. The CDR3 here is CSVPTSGGVQETQYF. The CDR3 region has the DNA TGCAGCGTACCCACTAGCGGGGGAGTTCAAGAGACCCAGTACTTC.

The rearrangement joins TRBV5-1 to TRBJ2-3; D gene uncertain. Deletions cut 0 bases from V and 0 bases from J, with 8 bases between. Looked up from germline, CDR1 is SGHRS and CDR2 is YFSETQ. CDR3 length: 15 amino acids. DNA of the CDR3: TGCGCCAGCAGCTTGGGATCGGTTAGCACAGATACGCAGTATTTT. Its translation: CASSLGSVSTDTQYF.

The gene calls are TRBV7-9 and TRBJ2-7; D might be TRBD2 (5 bases). This CDR3 region has 15 residues. The V end lost 5 bases, the J end lost 1 base, and 15 bases lay between the germline ends. Germline V gives CDR1 SEHNR, CDR2 FQNEAQ (reference sequence). For the CDR3, the DNA is TGTGCCAGCAGCCCGCCCCTAAGAGGGTCCTACGAGCAGTACTTC. Its protein product is CASSPPLRGSYEQYF.

This clonotype was found a few times. The chain combines TRBV27 with TRBJ2-7, with D possibly being TRBD1 (6 bases). Germline V gene lookup returns CDR1 MNHEY and CDR2 SMNVEV (reference sequence). The CDR3 totals 18 residues. V lost 0 bases, J lost 6 bases, and 24 bases lay in between. CDR3 in DNA: TGTGCCAGCAGTTTATCGTTACGGACCAGGGGAATGGGGACCGAGCAGTACTTC. Its protein product is CASSLSLRTRGMGTEQYF.

The chain joins TRBV20-1 to TRBJ2-7; 9 nucleotides line up with TRBD2. Germline V gene sequence: CDR1 DFQATT, CDR2 SNEGSKA (reference sequence). The length of the CDR3 is 14 residues. The J segment lost 2 bases and the V segment lost 6 bases, leaving 8 bases of the junction unmatched. The CDR3, as DNA: TGCAGTGCCCTCCCGGGACTAGCAACCTACGAGCAGTACTTC. Residues: CSALPGLATYEQYF.

This clonotype was seen a handful of times. The J gene is TRBJ1-1, the V gene TRBV5-6; no reliable D call. Germline V gene lookup returns CDR1 SGHDT and CDR2 YYEEEE. V was clipped by 5 bases and J by 8 bases, with 19 bases between them. This CDR3 contains 14 residues. CDR3: CASRAQGVNWEAFF. In DNA form, the CDR3 reads TGTGCCAGCAGAGCGCAAGGAGTTAACTGGGAAGCTTTCTTT.

The CDR3 nucleotides read TGTGCCAGTACAATGTTGGGGTTCAATCAGCCCCAGCATTTT. Translating gives CASTMLGFNQPQHF. The rearrangement links TRBV6-2 or TRBV6-3 to TRBJ1-5; D not certain. Germline loops: CDR1 MNHEY, CDR2 SVGEGT. Trimming left V 9 bases short and J 3 bases short, with 15 bases between. This CDR3 is 14 amino acids long.

The rearrangement joins TRBV20-1 to TRBJ2-1, with TRBD2 matching 10 bases. V lost 6 bases and J lost 7; bases outside the gene matches: 6. The CDR3 runs to 13 residues. CDR1 DFQATT and CDR2 SNEGSKA come from the germline V gene (reference sequence). Written as DNA, the CDR3 is TGCAGTGCCAGCGGGGGGGCAGCGAATGAGCAGTTCTTC. Translating it yields CSASGGAANEQFF.

This clonotype was recorded many times. The rearrangement joins TRBV4-3 to TRBJ2-3, with 9 positions matching TRBD2. The CDR3 covers 17 residues. The trim removed 0 bases at V and 2 bases at J, leaving 6 bases unmatched. Germline CDR1 is LGHNA and CDR2 is YSLEER. The CDR3 nucleotides are TGCGCCAGCAGCCAAGATTACAGACTAGCGGACACAGATACGCAGTATTTT. Translation gives CASSQDYRLADTDTQYF.

The genes are TRBV20-1 and TRBJ1-6, with D perhaps matching TRBD1 (5 bases). Germline loops: CDR1 DFQATT, CDR2 SNEGSKA (reference sequence). Deletions cut 7 bases from V and 7 bases from J, with 14 bases between. The CDR3 runs 13 residues. CDR3 sequence reads: CSVGAVHNSPLHF. CDR3 nucleotide sequence: TGCAGTGTCGGGGCCGTCCACAATTCACCCCTCCACTTT.

This clonotype was picked up a small number of times. The CDR3 here is CSAAPVLAGGQETQYF. CDR3 DNA: TGCAGTGCCGCCCCGGTGCTAGCGGGAGGGCAAGAGACCCAGTACTTC. The chain combines TRBV20-1 with TRBJ2-5, with TRBD2 matching over 12 bases. The length of the CDR3 is 16 residues. After removal of 6 bases from V and 2 bases from J, the junction contained 10 bases not matched to a gene. Germline-derived CDR1 and CDR2 are DFQATT and SNEGSKA (reference sequence).

This clonotype was counted only a few times. The chain links TRBV28 to TRBJ1-5; D ambiguous. Trimming took off 2 bases at V and 5 bases at J, with 10 bases between the two ends. This CDR3 has 14 amino acids. CDR1 MDHEN and CDR2 SYDVKM come from the germline V gene. Here the CDR3 DNA reads TGTGCCAGCAGTTTAATACGGGGAGATCAGCCCCAGCATTTT. Its protein is CASSLIRGDQPQHF.

In this sample, this clonotype turned up a few times. The rearrangement links TRBV5-1 to TRBJ1-1; 7 nucleotides line up with TRBD1. CDR3 size: 15 residues. Trimming at V came to 3 bases and at J to 0 bases, leaving 5 bases not matched to a gene. CDR1 is SGHRS and CDR2 is YFSETQ in the germline V gene. This CDR3 is CASSSRDRMNTEAFF. CDR3 DNA: TGCGCCAGCAGCTCGAGGGACAGAATGAACACTGAAGCTTTCTTT.

Only one count was recorded for this clonotype. The V and J genes are TRBV6-1 and TRBJ1-2, with TRBD1 matching 7 bases. This CDR3 is built from 14 residues. CDR1 MNHNS and CDR2 SASEGT come from the germline V gene. V trimming: 8 bases; J trimming: 5 bases; junction bases outside the gene matches: 11. CDR3 region: CASCGPGTAYGYTF. CDR3 coding DNA: TGTGCCAGCTGTGGCCCCGGGACAGCATATGGCTACACCTTC.

The rearrangement joins TRBV15 to TRBJ2-5; the D gene is possibly TRBD1 (6 bases). Deletions cut 3 bases from V and 0 bases from J, with 11 bases between. Germline V CDR1 and CDR2: LNHNV, YYDKDF (reference sequence). The CDR3 totals 15 residues. The CDR3 protein is CATSRDGQHQETQYF. The CDR3 region has the DNA TGTGCCACCAGCAGGGACGGACAGCACCAAGAGACCCAGTACTTC.

This clonotype was counted only a few times. The chain has TRBV20-1 and TRBJ1-2, with 8 bases fitting TRBD1. There are 15 residues in the CDR3. Germline values: CDR1 DFQATT, CDR2 SNEGSKA (reference sequence). V lost 0 bases to trimming and J lost 6 bases; unmatched junction nucleotides: 9. The CDR3 is CSARDGGQGRNGYTF. For the CDR3, the DNA is TGCAGTGCTAGAGATGGTGGACAGGGTAGGAATGGCTACACCTTC.

There are a few counts of this clonotype. The J gene is TRBJ2-7, the V gene TRBV6-1; 10 nucleotides agree with TRBD2. Germline-derived CDR1 and CDR2 are MNHNS and SASEGT. With V trimmed by 6 bases and J by 6 bases, 11 bases remained unmatched. CDR3 length equals 15 residues. The chain's CDR3 is CASSLLAGGSGEQYF. DNA for the CDR3: TGTGCCAGCAGCCTTTTAGCGGGAGGTTCTGGCGAGCAGTACTTC.

V gene TRBV12-3 or TRBV12-4 combines with J gene TRBJ2-2, with 8 bases aligning to TRBD1. The CDR3 has 15 residues. V was pared by 4 bases and J by 1 base, with 2 bases of the junction left unmatched. The chain's CDR3 is CASSYGQGNTGELFF. The DNA for the CDR3 is TGTGCCAGCAGTTATGGACAGGGGAACACCGGGGAGCTGTTTTTT.

Only a few counts were recorded for this clonotype. The chain has TRBV29-1 and TRBJ2-6, with D possibly matching TRBD1 (6 bases). The ends were cut back, 4 bases at V and 2 bases at J, with 9 bases in the middle. The CDR3 is made up of 14 amino acids. The germline gives CDR1 SQVTM, CDR2 ANQGSEA. This CDR3 is CSVAQGTGANVLTF. The CDR3 nucleotides are TGCAGCGTTGCCCAGGGGACTGGGGCCAACGTCCTGACTTTC.

This clonotype was detected many times. CDR3 region: CSASLGANYGYTF. Here the CDR3 DNA reads TGCAGTGCTAGCTTGGGGGCTAACTATGGCTACACCTTC. The rearrangement links TRBV20-1 to TRBJ1-2, with a weak D call TRBD1 (5 bases). This CDR3 comprises 13 residues. Per germline, CDR1 DFQATT and CDR2 SNEGSKA (reference sequence). The ends were cut back, 3 bases at V and 0 bases at J, with 8 bases in the middle.

This clonotype has at least ten counts. J is TRBJ2-3 and V is TRBV15; D is possibly TRBD1 (6 bases). Germline V gene lookup returns CDR1 LNHNV and CDR2 YYDKDF (reference sequence). The length of the CDR3 is 14 residues. V dropped 4 bases and J dropped 2 bases, with 10 bases sitting between them. The CDR3 reads CATSKGDNTDTQYF. CDR3 in DNA: TGTGCCACCAGCAAAGGGGACAACACAGATACGCAGTATTTT. Drawing the rest from reference TRBV15 and TRBJ2-3, the complete variable domain is DAMVIQNPRYQVTQFGKPVTLSCSQTLNHNVMYWYQQKSSQAPKLLFHYYDKDFNNEADTPDNFQSRRPNTSFCFLDIRSPGLGDTAMYLCATSKGDNTDTQYFGPGTRLTVL.

V usage is TRBV3-1 and J usage is TRBJ2-1, with 9 bases matching TRBD2. The V and J ends lost 3 bases and 4 bases, in that order; junction bases with no gene match: 7. The germline gives CDR1 LGHDT, CDR2 YNNKEL (reference sequence). The CDR3 is 16 residues long. CDR3 loop: CASSHAGGRGYNEQFF. CDR3 nucleotide sequence: TGTGCCAGCAGCCACGCGGGAGGGCGGGGGTACAATGAGCAGTTCTTC.

V and J are TRBV5-5 and TRBJ2-1; 8 nucleotides match TRBD2. V shed 3 bases, J shed 7 bases, and the junction held 6 bases outside the gene matches. The CDR3 length is 14 residues. Germline assignment: CDR1 SGHKS and CDR2 YYEKEE (reference sequence). The CDR3 sequence is CASSWGLGVNEQFF. The CDR3 DNA reads as TGTGCCAGCAGCTGGGGACTAGGAGTTAATGAGCAGTTCTTC.

The DNA for the CDR3 is TGCAGTGCCCGATTCGGGGTCAGAGAGACCCAGTACTTC. Translating gives CSARFGVRETQYF. The genes are TRBV20-1 and TRBJ2-5; D perhaps matches TRBD2 (5 bases). CDR3 size: 13 residues. The V gene's germline CDR1 is DFQATT and CDR2 SNEGSKA (reference sequence). Trimming cost V 6 bases and J 4 bases, with 15 bases left between them.

V and J are TRBV20-1 and TRBJ2-6, with a weak D call TRBD2 (5 bases). The V end was cut by 2 bases, the J end by 0 bases, with 26 bases between. Germline V gene lookup returns CDR1 DFQATT and CDR2 SNEGSKA (reference sequence). The length of the CDR3 is 21 residues. DNA for the CDR3: TGCAGTGCTAGACGCCCGCCGGTGAGGGTCTTATTTTCCTCTGGGGCCAACGTCCTGACTTTC. It yields the protein CSARRPPVRVLFSSGANVLTF.

There are a few counts of this clonotype. The gene calls are TRBV5-6 and TRBJ2-7; D not certain. Germline V gene lookup returns CDR1 SGHDT and CDR2 YYEEEE. The V end lost 1 base, the J end lost 6 bases, and 8 bases lay between the germline ends. The CDR3 covers 12 residues. The CDR3 DNA sequence: TGTGCCAGCAGCTTGTTGGCCACCGAGCAGTACTTC. As protein: CASSLLATEQYF. The whole variable domain, filled in from reference TRBV5-6 and TRBJ2-7, reads DAGVTQSPTHLIKTRGQQVTLRCSPKSGHDTVSWYQQALGQGPQFIFQYYEEEERQRGNFPDRFSGHQFPNYSSELNVNALLLGDSALYLCASSLLATEQYFGPGTRLTVT.

The chain carries TRBV18 and TRBJ2-7; D may correspond to TRBD1 or TRBD2 (6 bases each). Germline V gene data show CDR1 as KGHSH and CDR2 as LQKENI. V lost 4 bases and J 3 bases, leaving 16 bases between the germline ends. The CDR3 has 15 residues. The CDR3 reads CASSQEEGVGYEQYF. CDR3 DNA sequence: TGTGCCAGCTCACAGGAGGAGGGGGTTGGCTACGAGCAGTACTTC.

CDR3 coding DNA: TGTGCCAGCAGCGGGACAGGAGAAGTCCCCTGGTACTATGGCTACACCTTC. The encoded protein is CASSGTGEVPWYYGYTF. The chain employs TRBV12-3 or TRBV12-4 and TRBJ1-2, with 8 bases matching TRBD1. V lost 6 bases, J lost 3 bases, and 15 bases stayed unmatched. The CDR3 extends over 17 amino acids.

The chain is built from TRBV20-1 and TRBJ1-1; TRBD1 matches 9 bases. The junction had 7 bases not matched to a gene; V was cut back by 5 bases and J by 0 bases. There are 15 residues in the CDR3. Germline lookup yields CDR1 DFQATT and CDR2 SNEGSKA (reference sequence). CDR3 DNA: TGCAGTGCTGGGGGGACAGGGTCGATGAACACTGAAGCTTTCTTT. Protein sequence: CSAGGTGSMNTEAFF.

This clonotype was picked up a small number of times. This chain uses TRBV12-3 or TRBV12-4 with TRBJ2-3; unclear D gene. The CDR3 totals 13 residues. V was trimmed by 3 bases and J by 2 bases, leaving 6 bases between them. CDR3: CASSFRPTDTQYF. CDR3 bases: TGTGCCAGCAGTTTCAGGCCCACAGATACGCAGTATTTT.